The rows below give T cell receptor beta chains drawn from one sample of a study of CD8+ T cells in alopecia areata. Here immunoSEQ multiplex PCR was the method, and the copy in TCRdb shows in-frame clones only, minus some. The data show more than 200,000 clones, around 43% seen once. The input for sequencing was CD4+ T cells sorted from blood, taken between weeks 36 and 40, from a patient treated with tofacitinib. The receptors derive from a human donor with alopecia areata. CDR3s include the opening cysteine and the closing phenylalanine or tryptophan. A D gene is named only where the DNA matches it firmly. Clone size is not always given. Where it is, it says once, few, many or a class for expanded clones.

cdr3_nt cdr3_aa j_call clone_size v_call d_call
TGTGCCAGCAGCTTACACAGGGGTTCGTACGAGCAGTACTTC CASSLHRGSYEQYF TRBJ2-7 few TRBV13 TRBD1
TGTGCCAGCAGTTACCCCCGGACGGGAGCCCAGTATTTT CASSYPRTGAQYF TRBJ2-3 - TRBV6-5 -
TGTGCCAGCAGCTTGGAATCGAGCTCCTACGAGCAGTACTTC CASSLESSSYEQYF TRBJ2-7 few TRBV5-8 -
TGTGCCAGCAGCACCTCTTACACAGATACGCAGTATTTT CASSTSYTDTQYF TRBJ2-3 few TRBV7-9 -
TGCAGCGTTGGGGCGGGAATGAATGGCTACACCTTC CSVGAGMNGYTF TRBJ1-2 few TRBV29-1 -
TGTGCCACCAGCAGAGGGACAGCTAAGTATGAGCACACCTTC CATSRGTAKYEHTF TRBJ1-2 - TRBV15 -
TGTGCCAGCAGCCCAGCGAAAGGCGGGGTTGGACTCTACACAGATACGCAGTATTTT CASSPAKGGVGLYTDTQYF TRBJ2-3 - TRBV7-8 -
TGTGCCAGCACCAGGGACAGTAACTATGGCTACACCTTC CASTRDSNYGYTF TRBJ1-2 - TRBV6-1 TRBD1
TGCAGCGTTGCCGTCGGAGGCTGGGCAGATACGCAGTATTTT CSVAVGGWADTQYF TRBJ2-3 - TRBV29-1 -
TGTGCCAGCAGCTCCGCGAGGACTAGCGGAGAGTACTTC CASSSARTSGEYF TRBJ2-7 once TRBV7-2 TRBD2
TGTGCCAGCAGTTTAAGCCCCCGGGGGAACTATGGCTACACCTTC CASSLSPRGNYGYTF TRBJ1-2 many TRBV28 -
TGCAGCGTTCGTCGGGGACCCACAAACAATGAGCAGTTCTTC CSVRRGPTNNEQFF TRBJ2-1 few TRBV29-1 -
TGCAGCGTTTTAACAGGGACGGGGAATCAGCCCCAGCATTTT CSVLTGTGNQPQHF TRBJ1-5 few TRBV29-1 -
TGTGCTAGCAGCCCGACAGGGTTCGGGGAGCTGTTTTTT CASSPTGFGELFF TRBJ2-2 - TRBV7-7 TRBD1
TGTGCCAGCAGCTCCGAGGTCGGGAAGACCGAGCAGTACTTC CASSSEVGKTEQYF TRBJ2-7 - TRBV7-2 -
TGCAGCGTTGATATTCCTGGAAACATTCAGTACTTC CSVDIPGNIQYF TRBJ2-4 - TRBV29-1 -
TGTGCCAGCAGGGCCCCGCGGGGGGCTAACACTGAAGCTTTCTTT CASRAPRGANTEAFF TRBJ1-1 - TRBV28 -
TGTGCCAGCAGGTACTATGGGGGACTGGGCACTGAAGCTTTCTTT CASRYYGGLGTEAFF TRBJ1-1 - TRBV7-3 -
TGCGCCAGCAGGAGCGGGGCCTACGAGCAGTACTTC CASRSGAYEQYF TRBJ2-7 - TRBV5-1 TRBD2
TGCGCCAGCAGCCAAGATGGCGTGGCTAGCGGGGGGACAGATACGCAGTATTTT CASSQDGVASGGTDTQYF TRBJ2-3 - TRBV4-3 TRBD2
TGTGCCAGCAGCGGCGGGGGGAATGAGCAGTTCTTC CASSGGGNEQFF TRBJ2-1 - TRBV7-9 TRBD2
TGCGCCAGCAGCTTGGGGACCCACAATGAGCAGTTCTTC CASSLGTHNEQFF TRBJ2-1 - TRBV5-1 -
TGTGCCAGCAGCTTACTCCAATCTGGGGCCAACGTCCTGACTTTC CASSLLQSGANVLTF TRBJ2-6 few TRBV7-2 -
TGCGCCAGCAGCCAAGATGCCGGGGCGGGCGGGGAGCTGTTTTTT CASSQDAGAGGELFF TRBJ2-2 - TRBV4-1 -
TGTGCCAGCAGCCCGCGCAGGGATTCGGAGACCCAGTACTTC CASSPRRDSETQYF TRBJ2-5 - TRBV4-2 -
TGTGCCAGCAGATGGGGAGAGACCCAGTACTTC CASRWGETQYF TRBJ2-5 - TRBV28 -
TGTGCCTGGGATCTTTTGGAGGAAGCTAACTATGGCTACACCTTC CAWDLLEEANYGYTF TRBJ1-2 - TRBV30 -
TGTGCCTGGAGTGTATTTGAGACACGTCCGACCCAGTACTTC CAWSVFETRPTQYF TRBJ2-5 - TRBV30 -
TGTGCCAGCAGCTTAGGAGGGTGGTCCACCGGGGAGCTGTTTTTT CASSLGGWSTGELFF TRBJ2-2 - TRBV7-2 -
TGTGCCTGGAGTGGAGGGCTAGCGGGAGGGCCGACGTTCTTC CAWSGGLAGGPTFF TRBJ2-1 - TRBV30 TRBD2
TGTGCCAGCAAAACGGGACCCCGCACAGATACGCAGTATTTT CASKTGPRTDTQYF TRBJ2-3 - TRBV27 -
TGTGCCAGCAGTTTCGCGTTAGACAGCTCTGGGGCCAACGTCCTGACTTTC CASSFALDSSGANVLTF TRBJ2-6 - TRBV27 -
TGTGCCAGCAGCTACGCAGGAAAGTTGAACACTGAAGCTTTCTTT CASSYAGKLNTEAFF TRBJ1-1 - TRBV6-5 -
TGTGCCAGCAGCCCCCCCGGGGGGAAAGAGACCCAGTACTTC CASSPPGGKETQYF TRBJ2-5 - TRBV7-2 TRBD2
TGTGCTAGTTCCGGGACAGGGGGCTACGAGCAGTACTTC CASSGTGGYEQYF TRBJ2-7 - TRBV12-5 TRBD1
TGTGCCAGCACCCTCGCCCCAGGGTCATCCCTCCACTTT CASTLAPGSSLHF TRBJ1-6 - TRBV6-6 -
TGCAGCGTTGCACGACAGGGGAGTGAGCAGTTCTTC CSVARQGSEQFF TRBJ2-1 few TRBV29-1 TRBD1
TGCGCCAGCAGCCAAACGGGACAGCAAGAGACCCAGTACTTC CASSQTGQQETQYF TRBJ2-5 - TRBV4-1 TRBD1
TGCGCCAGCAGACCCAGGGAGTACGCGAACACCGGGGAGCTGTTTTTT CASRPREYANTGELFF TRBJ2-2 few TRBV5-1 -
TGTGCCAGCAGTGCCCCGGGCGTCAGCACAGATACGCAGTATTTT CASSAPGVSTDTQYF TRBJ2-3 - TRBV25-1 -
TGTGCCAGCGGGGCCGGTAGCGGGAGTGGGGAGACCCAGTACTTC CASGAGSGSGETQYF TRBJ2-5 - TRBV7-2 TRBD2
TGTGCCAGCAGTAACGGGGGGGGGAACTACAATGAGCAGTTCTTC CASSNGGGNYNEQFF TRBJ2-1 - TRBV28 TRBD2
TGCGCCAGCAGTCTGGACCACGAGCAGTACTTC CASSLDHEQYF TRBJ2-7 many TRBV5-1 -
TGTGCCACCAGCAGAGGCCGGGGCTCCTACAATGAGCAGTTCTTC CATSRGRGSYNEQFF TRBJ2-1 - TRBV15 -
TGTGCCAGCAGCAGGGTCCCGGACTACTCGAACACCGGGGAGCTGTTTTTT CASSRVPDYSNTGELFF TRBJ2-2 few TRBV7-2 -
TGTGCCAGCAGCGCCATGGGCGTGAGCACAGATACGCAGTATTTT CASSAMGVSTDTQYF TRBJ2-3 - TRBV7-3 -
TGTGCCAGCAGTCGGGGGGCAGGGAATCAGCCCCAGCATTTT CASSRGAGNQPQHF TRBJ1-5 - TRBV2 -
TGTGCCAGCAGTTCCGAGAACAGGGGCTACGAGCAGTACTTC CASSSENRGYEQYF TRBJ2-7 - TRBV6-6 TRBD1
TGTGCCAGCAGTTTGCTAGCGGGAGTCCCGGGGGTGCAGTACTTC CASSLLAGVPGVQYF TRBJ2-7 - TRBV27 TRBD2
TGTGCCTGGATTAGGAACAGGGGTCACGGGTGGCCCCAGCATTTT CAWIRNRGHGWPQHF TRBJ1-5 few TRBV30 TRBD1
TGCAGTGCCACCTTGGGCGAGCAGTTCTTC CSATLGEQFF TRBJ2-1 - TRBV20-1 -
TGTGCCTGGAGCCCTATTGGACAGGGGGAAAATGGCTACACCTTC CAWSPIGQGENGYTF TRBJ1-2 few TRBV30 TRBD1